This T cell receptor (beta chain) is drawn from a study of OX40 agonist ivuxolimab in advanced cancers. Libraries were prepared by immunoSEQ multiplex PCR; TCRdb keeps only in-frame clonotypes and omits some of them. The table has 100,000 to 110,000 clones, around 89% seen once. Per germline, CDR1 SGHTA and CDR2 FQGNSA. Unmatched junction bases numbered 5, after V lost 5 bases and J lost 2 bases. This CDR3 has 15 residues. The clonotype was recovered from an adult with an advanced solid tumor such as melanoma, head and neck, liver or kidney cancer. The specimen comprised CD4+ or CD8+ T cells sorted from blood, sampled in a trial of the OX40 agonist ivuxolimab. This chain joins TRBV7-2 and TRBJ2-7; TRBD1 matches at 11 bases. CDR3 sequence (DNA): TGTGCCAGCAGCCGAGGGACAGGGGGAACCTACGAGCAGTACTTC. It encodes CASSRGTGGTYEQYF.